A single sample is the source of the 21 T cell receptor beta chains below, sequenced in a study of blood T cell repertoires in COVID-19. The repertoire was sequenced with immunoSEQ multiplex PCR; TCRdb's copy has only in-frame clones and lacks some. The sample lists some 150,000 clones; 84% were seen once. Source material: peripheral blood. The receptors stem from a human donor in a cohort sampled during active COVID-19.

This rearrangement joins TRBV5-1 to TRBJ1-2, with D tentatively TRBD1 (6 bases). This CDR3 contains 14 residues. Germline assignment: CDR1 SGHRS and CDR2 YFSETQ. The V end lost 4 bases, the J end lost 0 bases, and 10 bases lay between the germline ends. The CDR3 DNA follows: TGCGCCAGCAGCCTCGGGGACACTAACTATGGCTACACCTTC. It encodes CASSLGDTNYGYTF.

The V gene is TRBV4-2, the J gene TRBJ2-4; D is undetermined. Germline values: CDR1 LGHNA, CDR2 YNFKEQ. V was shortened by 2 bases and J by 3 bases, with 8 bases between the two germline ends. This CDR3 is built from 14 residues. The CDR3 spells CASSQLTGKNIQYF. The CDR3 region has the DNA TGTGCCAGCAGCCAACTCACCGGCAAAAACATTCAGTACTTC.

The chain recombines TRBV11-3 with TRBJ2-2; perhaps TRBD1 as D (6 bases). CDR3 length: 16 residues. CDR1 and CDR2 (germline): SGHNT, YENEEA. V gave up 5 bases and J gave up 0 bases, with 13 bases separating them. CDR3 in amino acids: CASSANRAANTGELFF. DNA for the CDR3: TGTGCCAGCAGCGCCAACAGGGCCGCGAACACCGGGGAGCTGTTTTTT.

The chain carries TRBV27 and TRBJ1-5; D remains unclear. Germline loops: CDR1 MNHEY, CDR2 SMNVEV (reference sequence). The CDR3 loop spans 13 amino acids. V lost 3 bases and J lost 9, with 12 bases in between. The CDR3 sequence: CASSFRVDMPQHF. CDR3 nucleotide sequence: TGTGCCAGCAGTTTCAGAGTTGACATGCCCCAGCATTTT.

This clone was seen more than once but under ten times. The genes are TRBV6-6 and TRBJ2-2; D unclear. The V end lost 3 bases, the J end lost 4 bases, and 3 bases lay between the germline ends. Germline V gene sequence: CDR1 MNHNY, CDR2 SVGAGI (reference sequence). The CDR3 runs 12 residues. CDR3 DNA: TGTGCCAGCAGTTATAGCACCGGGGAGCTGTTTTTT. This gives the protein CASSYSTGELFF.

This sequence joins TRBV5-1 and TRBJ2-7, with D tentatively TRBD1 (6 bases). The ends were cut back, 4 bases at V and 2 bases at J, with 10 bases in the middle. The germline V gene has CDR1 SGHRS and CDR2 YFSETQ. The CDR3 is 13 residues long. The CDR3 region is CASSRDNPYEQYF. The CDR3 DNA is TGCGCCAGCAGCCGGGACAATCCCTACGAGCAGTACTTC.

J is TRBJ1-1 and V is TRBV9; TRBD1 agrees at 10 bases. The ends lost 4 bases at V and 5 bases at J; junction bases unmatched: 11. There are 16 residues in the CDR3. Germline-derived CDR1 and CDR2 are SGDLS and YYNGEE. In DNA, the CDR3 is TGTGCCAGCAGCCTCAGACAGGGGGCCGGCCTAACTGAAGCTTTCTTT. Its protein product is CASSLRQGAGLTEAFF.

This clone has more than one count but fewer than ten. The rearrangement joins TRBV13 to TRBJ1-1, with D hard to call. Trimming took off 5 bases at V and 1 base at J, with 17 bases between the two ends. CDR1 PRHDT and CDR2 FYEKMQ come from the germline V gene (reference sequence). This CDR3 region has 16 residues. The chain's CDR3 is CASSRDGHLGNTEAFF. CDR3 nucleotide sequence: TGTGCCAGCAGCCGAGACGGTCACCTAGGGAACACTGAAGCTTTCTTT.

The V and J genes are TRBV6-1 and TRBJ2-7, with 7 bases identical to TRBD1. There are 15 residues in the CDR3. Trimming removed 2 bases from V and 7 bases from J; junction bases left unmatched: 11. Germline-derived CDR1 and CDR2 are MNHNS and SASEGT. CDR3 coding DNA: TGTGCCAGCAGTGAACTCTCCAACAGGGGAAGGGAGCAGTACTTC. Protein product: CASSELSNRGREQYF.

The CDR3 DNA reads as TGTGCCAGCAGCTTGGGGGGAGAATCCTATAATTCACCCCTCCACTTT. This gives the protein CASSLGGESYNSPLHF. The chain uses TRBV5-4 and TRBJ1-6; no firm D call. CDR3 length equals 16 residues. Between the trimmed V and J ends, which lost 0 bases and 1 base, there was a span of 8 bases. Germline V gene data show CDR1 as SGHNT and CDR2 as YYREEE (reference sequence).

The gene calls are TRBV14 and TRBJ1-6, with D possibly being TRBD1 (5 bases). The CDR3 consists of 17 residues. The V end was cut by 1 base, the J end by 5 bases, with 15 bases between. CDR1 SGHDN and CDR2 FVKESK come from the germline V gene. The DNA for the CDR3 is TGTGCCAGCAGCCAAGTGAAGTCGGCAGGGAATAATTCACCCCTCCACTTT. Residues: CASSQVKSAGNNSPLHF.

The V and J genes are TRBV7-3 and TRBJ2-1, with TRBD2 matching over 9 bases. Losses at the gene ends were 5 bases for V and 2 bases for J; bases not matched to a gene: 10. CDR1 and CDR2 from the germline V gene are SGHTA and FQGTGA. The CDR3 loop spans 17 amino acids. The CDR3 DNA follows: TGTGCCAGCAGCCCATGGGGTAGCGGGGGTGCCTACAATGAGCAGTTCTTC. It codes for CASSPWGSGGAYNEQFF.

This chain uses TRBV9 with TRBJ1-1; perhaps TRBD1 as D (5 bases). Germline V CDR1 and CDR2: SGDLS, YYNGEE. Trimming shortened V by 1 base and J by 1 base, and 5 bases separated the two germline ends. The CDR3 covers 13 residues. The CDR3 region has the DNA TGTGCCAGCAGCGTACAGGGGAACACTGAAGCTTTCTTT. Protein: CASSVQGNTEAFF.

This clone was seen a single time. The chain combines TRBV5-8 with TRBJ1-6; TRBD1 might be the D (6 bases). The V gene's germline CDR1 is SGHTS and CDR2 YDEGEE. The V and J ends lost 3 bases and 8 bases respectively, with 9 bases between them. The CDR3 runs 13 residues. CDR3 protein: CASSWKGDSPLHF. As DNA, the CDR3 is TGTGCCAGCAGCTGGAAGGGGGATTCACCCCTCCACTTT.

The V call is TRBV4-3, the J call TRBJ2-2; D gene ambiguous. With 0 bases removed from V and 5 bases from J, the gap between germline ends came to 4 bases. There are 13 residues in the CDR3. Germline lookup yields CDR1 LGHNA and CDR2 YSLEER. The DNA for the CDR3 is TGCGCCAGCAGCCAAGAACAGACCGGGGAGCTGTTTTTT. Protein product: CASSQEQTGELFF.

This chain uses TRBV18 with TRBJ2-5, with D unclear. V lost 4 bases, J lost 2 bases, and 8 bases lay in between. The CDR3 loop spans 13 amino acids. CDR1 is KGHSH and CDR2 is LQKENI in the germline V gene. The CDR3 loop reads CASSRSGQETQYF. CDR3 nucleotide sequence: TGTGCCAGCTCACGATCAGGTCAAGAGACCCAGTACTTC.

The rearrangement joins TRBV7-2 to TRBJ2-3; 7 positions match TRBD2. Germline trimming cut 5 bases from V and 1 base from J; bases unmatched to any gene: 3. In germline, CDR1 is SGHTA, CDR2 FQGNSA. The CDR3 runs to 14 residues. CDR3 loop: CASSPGGGTDTQYF. Here the CDR3 DNA reads TGTGCCAGCAGCCCGGGGGGTGGCACAGATACGCAGTATTTT.

CDR3 DNA: TGCGCCAGCAGCGTGACTAGCGAGAACGAGCAGTACTTC. It specifies CASSVTSENEQYF. J is TRBJ2-7 and V is TRBV5-1, with 8 nucleotides matching TRBD2. With 4 bases clipped from V and 5 bases from J, the junction kept 5 bases outside the gene matches. Germline V CDR1 and CDR2: SGHRS, YFSETQ. This CDR3 has 13 amino acids.

The chain joins TRBV5-5 to TRBJ1-2; D gene uncertain. Deletions cut 4 bases from V and 4 bases from J, with 20 bases between. Germline V gives CDR1 SGHKS, CDR2 YYEKEE (reference sequence). CDR3 length: 16 amino acids. The CDR3 DNA reads as TGTGCCAGCAGCCCTAAACCGACGGGGAGAGGCTATGGCTACACCTTC. It is translated as CASSPKPTGRGYGYTF.

CDR3 loop: CASSYLAGGRDTQYF. CDR3 in DNA: TGTGCCAGCAGTTACCTAGCGGGGGGGAGGGATACGCAGTATTTT. The J gene is TRBJ2-3, the V gene TRBV6-5, with TRBD2 identical over 12 bases. The CDR3 loop spans 15 amino acids. CDR1 is MNHEY, CDR2 SVGAGI, per germline. The J segment lost 6 bases and the V segment lost 2 bases, leaving 3 bases of the junction unmatched.

This chain joins TRBV29-1 and TRBJ1-2; D remains unclear. The CDR3 sequence is 13 residues long. Per germline, CDR1 SQVTM and CDR2 ANQGSEA. V was cut by 0 bases and J by 8 bases, with 13 bases left in between. The chain's CDR3 is CSVEEVRPGGYTF. In DNA, the CDR3 is TGCAGCGTTGAAGAAGTGAGGCCCGGAGGCTACACCTTC.